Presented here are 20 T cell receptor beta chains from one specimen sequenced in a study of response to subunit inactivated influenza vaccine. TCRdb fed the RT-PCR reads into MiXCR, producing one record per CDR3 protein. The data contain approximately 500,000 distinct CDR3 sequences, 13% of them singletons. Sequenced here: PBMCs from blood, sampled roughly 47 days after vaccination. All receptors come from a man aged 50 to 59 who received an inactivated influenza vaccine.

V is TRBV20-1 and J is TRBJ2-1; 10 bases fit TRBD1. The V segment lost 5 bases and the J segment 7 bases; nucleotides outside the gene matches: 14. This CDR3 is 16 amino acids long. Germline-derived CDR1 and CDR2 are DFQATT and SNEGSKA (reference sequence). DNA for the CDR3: TGCAGTGCTCTGGGGGCGGCGGACAGGGGGGAGAATGAGCAGTTCTTC. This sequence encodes CSALGAADRGENEQFF.

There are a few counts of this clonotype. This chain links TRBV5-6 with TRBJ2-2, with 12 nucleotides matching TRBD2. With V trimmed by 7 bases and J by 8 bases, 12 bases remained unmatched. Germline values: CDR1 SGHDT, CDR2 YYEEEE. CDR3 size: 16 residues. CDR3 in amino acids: CASSDLLAGGAGELFF. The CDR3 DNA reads TGTGCCAGCTCTGATTTACTAGCGGGAGGAGCTGGGGAGCTGTTTTTT.

The CDR3 coding sequence is TGTGCCAGCAGCCGAGCGGGACTAGCAGTTTACACCGGGGAGCTGTTTTTT. Translation gives CASSRAGLAVYTGELFF. The V gene is TRBV11-2, the J gene TRBJ2-2; 9 bases agree with TRBD2. V lost 5 bases to trimming and J lost 3 bases; unmatched junction nucleotides: 10. The CDR3 is made up of 17 amino acids. From germline, CDR1 is SGHAT and CDR2 FQNNGV.

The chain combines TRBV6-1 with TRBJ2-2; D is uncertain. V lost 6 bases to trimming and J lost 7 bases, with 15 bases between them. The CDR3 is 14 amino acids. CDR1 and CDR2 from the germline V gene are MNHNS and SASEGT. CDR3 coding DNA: TGTGCCAGCAGCCCTCTTGAATTGGACGGGGAGCTGTTTTTT. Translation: CASSPLELDGELFF.

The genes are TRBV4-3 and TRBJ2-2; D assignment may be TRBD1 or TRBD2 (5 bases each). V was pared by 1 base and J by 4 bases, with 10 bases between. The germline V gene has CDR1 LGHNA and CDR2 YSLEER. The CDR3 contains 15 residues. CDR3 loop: CASSQVRGVTGELFF. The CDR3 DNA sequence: TGCGCCAGCAGCCAAGTGAGGGGAGTCACCGGGGAGCTGTTTTTT.

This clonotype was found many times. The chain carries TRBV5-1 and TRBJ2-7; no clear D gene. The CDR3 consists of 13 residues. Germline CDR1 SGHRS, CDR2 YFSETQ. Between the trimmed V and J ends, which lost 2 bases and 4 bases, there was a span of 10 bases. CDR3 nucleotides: TGCGCCAGCAGCTTAGGCACGCCGTACGAGCAGTACTTC. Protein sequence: CASSLGTPYEQYF.

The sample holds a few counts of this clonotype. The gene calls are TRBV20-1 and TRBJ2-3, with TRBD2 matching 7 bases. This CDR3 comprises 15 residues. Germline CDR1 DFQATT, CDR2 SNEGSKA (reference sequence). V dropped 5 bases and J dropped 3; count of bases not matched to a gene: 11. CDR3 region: CSAPWGGSGTDTQYF. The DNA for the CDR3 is TGCAGTGCTCCCTGGGGGGGGTCGGGTACAGATACGCAGTATTTT.

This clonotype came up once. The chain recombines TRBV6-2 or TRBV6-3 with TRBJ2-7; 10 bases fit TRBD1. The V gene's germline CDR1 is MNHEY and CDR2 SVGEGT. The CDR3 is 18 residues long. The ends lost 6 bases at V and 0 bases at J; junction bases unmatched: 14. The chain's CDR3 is CASSHRRQGAQSSYEQYF. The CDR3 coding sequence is TGTGCCAGCAGCCACCGAAGACAGGGGGCCCAAAGCTCCTACGAGCAGTACTTC.

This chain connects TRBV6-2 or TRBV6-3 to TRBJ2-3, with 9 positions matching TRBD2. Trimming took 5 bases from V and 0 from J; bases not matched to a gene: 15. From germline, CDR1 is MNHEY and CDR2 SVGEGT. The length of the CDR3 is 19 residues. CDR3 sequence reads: CASSRPSRREGTSTDTQYF. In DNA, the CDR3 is TGTGCCAGCAGTCGCCCTTCGAGGCGGGAGGGAACTAGCACAGATACGCAGTATTTT.

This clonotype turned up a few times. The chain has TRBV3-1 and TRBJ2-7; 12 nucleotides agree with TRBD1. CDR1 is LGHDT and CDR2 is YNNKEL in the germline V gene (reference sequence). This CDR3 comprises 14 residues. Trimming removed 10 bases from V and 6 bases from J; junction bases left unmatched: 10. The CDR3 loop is CAKIPGQGAVEQYF. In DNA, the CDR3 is TGTGCCAAGATACCGGGACAGGGGGCGGTCGAGCAGTACTTC.

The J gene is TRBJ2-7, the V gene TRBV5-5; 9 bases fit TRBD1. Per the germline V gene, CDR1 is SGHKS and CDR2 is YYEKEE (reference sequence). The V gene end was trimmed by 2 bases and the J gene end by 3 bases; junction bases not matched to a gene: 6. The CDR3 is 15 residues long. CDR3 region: CASSLGQGMYYEQYF. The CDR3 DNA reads TGTGCCAGCAGCTTAGGACAGGGGATGTACTACGAGCAGTACTTC.

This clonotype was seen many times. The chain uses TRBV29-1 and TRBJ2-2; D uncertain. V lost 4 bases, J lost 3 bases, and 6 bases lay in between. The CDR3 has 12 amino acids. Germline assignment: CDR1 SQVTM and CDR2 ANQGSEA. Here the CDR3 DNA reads TGCAGCGTTGGCCTGCACACCGGGGAGCTGTTTTTT. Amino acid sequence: CSVGLHTGELFF.

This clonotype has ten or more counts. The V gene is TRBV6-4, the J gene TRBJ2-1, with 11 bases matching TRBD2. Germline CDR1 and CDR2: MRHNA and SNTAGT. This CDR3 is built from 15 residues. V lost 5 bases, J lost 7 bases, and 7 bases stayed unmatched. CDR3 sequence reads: CASSPLAGEGNEQFF. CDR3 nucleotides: TGTGCCAGCAGTCCACTAGCGGGAGAGGGAAATGAGCAGTTCTTC.

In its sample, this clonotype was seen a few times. In DNA form, the CDR3 reads TGTGCCAGCAGCCCCGGGTCCCATTTCTCCTACGAGCAGTACTTC. This encodes CASSPGSHFSYEQYF. The chain employs TRBV9 and TRBJ2-7; D remains ambiguous. Germline-derived CDR1 and CDR2 are SGDLS and YYNGEE. The CDR3 has 15 residues. Trimming cost V 4 bases and J 0 bases, with 14 bases left between them.

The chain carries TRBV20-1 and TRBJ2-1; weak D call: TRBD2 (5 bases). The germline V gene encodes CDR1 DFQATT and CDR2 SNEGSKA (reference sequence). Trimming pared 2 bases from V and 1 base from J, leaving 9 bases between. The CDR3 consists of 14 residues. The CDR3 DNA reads TGCAGTGCTAGACATCGGGAATCCTACAATGAGCAGTTCTTC. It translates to CSARHRESYNEQFF.

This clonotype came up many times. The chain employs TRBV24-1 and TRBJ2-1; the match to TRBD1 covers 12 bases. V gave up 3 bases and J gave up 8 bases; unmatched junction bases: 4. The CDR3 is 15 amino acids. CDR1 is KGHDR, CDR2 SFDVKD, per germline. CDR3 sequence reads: CATSDLGQGADEQFF. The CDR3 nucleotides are TGTGCCACCAGTGATCTGGGACAGGGGGCGGATGAGCAGTTCTTC.

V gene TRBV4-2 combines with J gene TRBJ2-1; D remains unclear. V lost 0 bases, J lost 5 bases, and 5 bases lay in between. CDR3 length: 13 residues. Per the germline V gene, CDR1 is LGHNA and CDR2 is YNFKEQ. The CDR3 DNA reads TGTGCCAGCAGCCAAGAAGCAGACAATGAGCAGTTCTTC. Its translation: CASSQEADNEQFF.

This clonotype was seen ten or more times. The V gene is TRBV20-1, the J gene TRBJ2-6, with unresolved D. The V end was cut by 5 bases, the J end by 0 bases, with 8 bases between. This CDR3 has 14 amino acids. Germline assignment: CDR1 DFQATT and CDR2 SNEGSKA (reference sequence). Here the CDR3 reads CSAYRSSGANVLTF. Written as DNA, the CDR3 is TGCAGTGCTTACAGATCCTCTGGGGCCAACGTCCTGACTTTC.

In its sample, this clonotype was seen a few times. The CDR3 coding sequence is TGTGCCAGCAGCCTAAATAGATCTAGCGGGACCCCAGGTTATGAGCAGTTCTTC. This sequence encodes CASSLNRSSGTPGYEQFF. V usage is TRBV7-6 and J usage is TRBJ2-1; 9 positions match TRBD2. V lost 5 bases, J lost 8 bases, and 19 bases stayed unmatched. The CDR3 covers 18 residues. The germline V gene has CDR1 SGHVS and CDR2 FNYEAQ.

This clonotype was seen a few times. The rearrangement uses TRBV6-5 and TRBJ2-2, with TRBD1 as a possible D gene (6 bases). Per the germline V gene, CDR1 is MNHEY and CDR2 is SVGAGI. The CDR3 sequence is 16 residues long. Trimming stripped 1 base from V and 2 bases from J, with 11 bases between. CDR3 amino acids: CASSYLTGPNTGELFF. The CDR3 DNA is TGTGCCAGCAGTTACTTAACAGGGCCTAACACCGGGGAGCTGTTTTTT.